This is a list of T cell receptor beta chains from one sample in a study of blood T cell repertoires in COVID-19. Clones were read by immunoSEQ multiplex PCR, and TCRdb kept only the in-frame ones, dropping some. The repertoire consists of approximately 230,000 clones, with approximately 88% occurring once and the leading ten covering roughly 6%. The sequenced sample was peripheral blood. The receptors stem from a woman under 40 with COVID-19, enrolled during active disease. Each CDR3 is given without its conserved first and last residue.

v_gene: TRBV5-6
CDR3aa: ASSLEGAETQY

v_gene: TRBV4-3
CDR3aa: ASSQLDRVSDEQY

v_gene: TRBV5-1
CDR3aa: ASSLVQGAGNTIY

v_gene: TRBV12-5
CDR3aa: ASGLRTGVGGNTIY

v_gene: TRBV7-8
CDR3aa: ASSLVRGGRYEQY

v_gene: TRBV7-2
CDR3aa: ASSLRAQARRGTEAF

v_gene: TRBV4-3
CDR3aa: ASSQEFVTGELF

v_gene: TRBV5-5
CDR3aa: ASSFGAGRGQETQY

v_gene: TRBV6-4
CDR3aa: ATQDGTSNEQF

v_gene: TRBV28
CDR3aa: ASSLDRDTEAF

v_gene: TRBV7-6
CDR3aa: ASSSTGFNTEAF

v_gene: TRBV27
CDR3aa: ASSQQGNNSPLH

v_gene: TRBV21-1
CDR3aa: ASSKAGQRPSNYGYT

v_gene: TRBV11-3
CDR3aa: ASSLPIDEQF

v_gene: TRBV6-5
CDR3aa: ASSRGQKNSEAF

v_gene: TRBV30
CDR3aa: AWSLETQY

v_gene: TRBV5-1
CDR3aa: ASSDLQGANTEAF

v_gene: TRBV4-3
CDR3aa: ASSQAQSSGGYEQY

v_gene: TRBV19
CDR3aa: ASSKGTQTGGNAEAF

v_gene: TRBV30
CDR3aa: AWTTSGIAEQF

v_gene: TRBV29-1
CDR3aa: SVEGGTVPKRTYGYT

v_gene: TRBV5-1
CDR3aa: ASSWGPWVGRGTDTQY

v_gene: TRBV2
CDR3aa: ASDLSGQGYNEQF

v_gene: TRBV6-6
CDR3aa: ASSYSKGNYGYT

v_gene: TRBV18
CDR3aa: ASSRDRVSWPGELF

v_gene: TRBV5-1
CDR3aa: ASSLGGRETQY

v_gene: TRBV7-9
CDR3aa: ASSQGLRAGDSREQY

v_gene: TRBV27
CDR3aa: ASSSGTGGWNTEAF

v_gene: TRBV6-5
CDR3aa: ASRVQGDTEAF

v_gene: TRBV7-2
CDR3aa: ASSAGLAGGPDEQY

v_gene: TRBV30
CDR3aa: AWNPSLTGEAF

v_gene: TRBV5-1
CDR3aa: ANSLEGGPVDTQY

v_gene: TRBV6-2/TRBV6-3
CDR3aa: ASSYPPGQTNTGELF

v_gene: TRBV3-1/TRBV3-2
CDR3aa: ASSQEYGGDSNTGELF

v_gene: TRBV13
CDR3aa: ASSPGTGNEQF

v_gene: TRBV19
CDR3aa: ASTTGGARESYT

v_gene: TRBV5-1
CDR3aa: ASSPDREAGELF

v_gene: TRBV7-6
CDR3aa: ASSLGGLAVVTQY